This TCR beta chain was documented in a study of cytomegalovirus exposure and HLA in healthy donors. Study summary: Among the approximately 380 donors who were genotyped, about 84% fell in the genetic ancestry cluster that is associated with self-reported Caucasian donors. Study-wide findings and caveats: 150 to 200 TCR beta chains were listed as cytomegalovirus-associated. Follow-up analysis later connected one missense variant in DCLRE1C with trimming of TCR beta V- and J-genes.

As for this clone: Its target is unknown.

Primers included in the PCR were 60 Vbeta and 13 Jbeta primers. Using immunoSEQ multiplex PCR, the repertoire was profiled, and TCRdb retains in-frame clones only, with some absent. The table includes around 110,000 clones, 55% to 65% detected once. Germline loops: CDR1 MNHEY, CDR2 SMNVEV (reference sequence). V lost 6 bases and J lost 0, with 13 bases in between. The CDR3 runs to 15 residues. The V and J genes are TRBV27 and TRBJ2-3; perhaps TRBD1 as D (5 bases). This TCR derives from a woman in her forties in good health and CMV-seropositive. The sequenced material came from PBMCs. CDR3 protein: CASRKQATSTDTQYF. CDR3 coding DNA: TGTGCCAGCAGGAAACAGGCCACTAGCACAGATACGCAGTATTTT.